This paragraph covers one T cell receptor (beta chain) sequence. Patients of the Seattle cohort, enrolled during active infection, were followed longitudinally. Authors' analysis steps: Amplification with reference gene primers provided the estimates of nucleated cell counts. Method: immunoSEQ multiplex PCR; TCRdb's copy keeps in-frame clones and lacks some. V and J calls and clone size are as listed in that table; D and trimming were resolved from the DNA. The sample lists around 230,000 clones; around 84% were seen once. This sample stems from a study of blood T cell repertoires in COVID-19. Study information: The origin of the acute and convalescent COVID-19 samples was the United States, Italy and Spain. PBMCs, B-cell-depleted T cells, or T cells provided the cDNA or gDNA that made up the material.

The CDR3 runs 19 residues. With 2 bases clipped from V and 5 bases from J, the junction kept 15 bases outside the gene matches. Germline-derived CDR1 and CDR2 are MNHEY and SMNVEV (reference sequence). This chain uses TRBV27 with TRBJ2-1, with 10 bases aligning to TRBD2. The TCR originated in a man aged 45-65 years with COVID-19, enrolled during active disease. Sequencing was done on a sample of peripheral blood. CDR3 in amino acids: CASSLGGTSALLQHNEQFF. The CDR3 coding sequence is TGTGCCAGCAGTTTAGGGGGGACTAGCGCGCTCCTTCAACACAATGAGCAGTTCTTC.